The clone carrying this T cell receptor (beta chain) was counted at least ten times. The V gene's germline CDR1 is MNHNS and CDR2 SASEGT. V lost 6 bases and J 0 bases, leaving 3 bases between the germline ends. The CDR3 spans 13 residues. TCRdb re-called the 5' RACE reads through MiXCR, storing one row per CDR3 protein. The sample contains tens of thousands of distinct CDR3 sequences, approximately 5% of which appear only once. Time point described: sample taken at primary tumor resection. Sequencing covered unsorted whole RNA taken from tumor, nontumor lung or frozen PBMC. This specimen belongs to a study of spatial heterogeneity in lung cancer.

The origin of this receptor is a male donor with early-stage non-small cell lung cancer. This rearrangement joins TRBV6-1 to TRBJ2-6; unclear D gene. The sequences come from PBMCs, collected at surgery. The CDR3 coding sequence is TGTGCCAGCAGGGACTCTGGGGCCAACGTCCTGACTTTC. Its protein product is CASRDSGANVLTF.